The clone carrying this TCR beta chain was counted ten times or more. TCRdb reprocessed the 5' RACE reads with MiXCR, giving one entry per CDR3 protein. The data hold 50,000 to 70,000 distinct CDR3 sequences, with about 2.5% observed a single time. These data are taken from a study of neurological immune-mediated disorders. The trim removed 6 bases at V and 3 bases at J, leaving 5 bases unmatched. Germline V gene sequence: CDR1 MGHDK, CDR2 SYGVNS. The CDR3 has 14 residues. The chain combines TRBV25-1 with TRBJ1-1; TRBD1 agrees at 9 bases. The source of this sequence is a man aged 50-60 years with multiple sclerosis. The specimen was PBMCs. The CDR3 sequence is CASSLRTGDTEAFF. The CDR3 DNA reads TGTGCCAGCAGCCTACGGACAGGGGACACTGAAGCTTTCTTT.